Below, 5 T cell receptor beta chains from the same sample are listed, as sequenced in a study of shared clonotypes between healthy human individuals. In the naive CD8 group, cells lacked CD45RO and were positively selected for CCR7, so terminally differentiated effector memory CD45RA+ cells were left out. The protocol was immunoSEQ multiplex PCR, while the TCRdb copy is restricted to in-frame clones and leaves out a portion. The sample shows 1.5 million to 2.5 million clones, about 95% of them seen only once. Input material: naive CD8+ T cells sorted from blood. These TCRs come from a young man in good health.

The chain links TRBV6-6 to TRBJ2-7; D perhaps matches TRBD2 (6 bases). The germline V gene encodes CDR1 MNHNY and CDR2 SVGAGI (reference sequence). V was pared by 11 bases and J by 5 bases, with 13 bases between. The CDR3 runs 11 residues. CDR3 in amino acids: CAGGPRNEQYF. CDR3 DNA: TGTGCCGGAGGGCCTAGAAACGAGCAGTACTTC.

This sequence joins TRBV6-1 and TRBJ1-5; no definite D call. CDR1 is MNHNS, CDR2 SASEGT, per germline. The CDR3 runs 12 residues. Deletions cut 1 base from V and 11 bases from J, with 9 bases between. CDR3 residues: CASSEGGRAQHF. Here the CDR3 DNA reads TGTGCCAGCAGTGAAGGAGGACGGGCCCAGCATTTT.

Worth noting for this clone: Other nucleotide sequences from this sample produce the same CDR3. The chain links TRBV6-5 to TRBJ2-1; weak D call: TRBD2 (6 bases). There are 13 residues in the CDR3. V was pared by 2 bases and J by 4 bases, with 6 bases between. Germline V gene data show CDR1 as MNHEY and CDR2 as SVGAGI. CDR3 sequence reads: CASSYGGYNEQFF. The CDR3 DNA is TGTGCCAGCAGTTACGGGGGGTACAATGAGCAGTTCTTC.

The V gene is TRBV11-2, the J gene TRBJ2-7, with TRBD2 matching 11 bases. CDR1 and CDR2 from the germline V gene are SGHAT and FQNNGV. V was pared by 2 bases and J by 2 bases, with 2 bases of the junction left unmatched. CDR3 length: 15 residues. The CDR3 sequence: CASSLTTSGAYEQYF. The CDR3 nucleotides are TGTGCCAGCAGCTTAACGACTAGCGGGGCCTACGAGCAGTACTTC.

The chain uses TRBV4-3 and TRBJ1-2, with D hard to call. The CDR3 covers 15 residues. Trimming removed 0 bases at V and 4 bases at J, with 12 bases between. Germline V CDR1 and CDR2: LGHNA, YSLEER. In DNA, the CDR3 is TGCGCCAGCAGCCAAGATGTTCGTCAAAGCTATGGCTACACCTTC. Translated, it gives CASSQDVRQSYGYTF.